These T cell receptor beta chains were read from a single sample in a study of T cell responses to AZD1222 COVID-19 vaccine. Assay used: immunoSEQ multiplex PCR; TCRdb lists only in-frame clones, some missing. Found here are more than 95,000 clones, around nine tenths of them singletons; the top ten hold 20%. The sample was peripheral blood, taken on day 0 of AZD1222 vaccination. These receptors were obtained from an adult in good health. Each CDR3 is given with its conserved first and last residue. Each record gives: J gene, V gene, D gene, CDR3 DNA, CDR3 protein. A D gene is named only where the DNA matches it firmly.

TRBJ1-4	TRBV5-1	NA	TGCGCCAGCAGCTTGGTTGGCTCGATTGGCGAAAAACTGTTTTTT	CASSLVGSIGEKLFF
TRBJ2-1	TRBV24-1	TRBD2	TGTGCCACCAGTGATCCAACTAGCGTGAGCTCCTACAATGAGCAGTTCTTC	CATSDPTSVSSYNEQFF
TRBJ2-1	TRBV6-1	NA	TGTGCCAGCCGTGTAGCGGACTACAATGAGCAGTTCTTC	CASRVADYNEQFF
TRBJ1-1	TRBV27	TRBD1	TGTGCCAGCAGTTTAGACAGGGGCCTTGAAGCTTTCTTT	CASSLDRGLEAFF
TRBJ1-2	TRBV6-5	NA	TGTGCCAGCAGTTACTCAGGGAACGACGCTTATGGCTACACCTTC	CASSYSGNDAYGYTF
TRBJ1-5	TRBV27	TRBD1	TGTGCCAGCGGGAACGCGGACAGGGAAGTCCTTAATTTT	CASGNADREVLNF
TRBJ2-7	TRBV24-1	TRBD1	TGTGCCACCAGTGGTAAAAGCCGGGACAGCTCCTACGAGCAGTACTTC	CATSGKSRDSSYEQYF
TRBJ1-1	TRBV7-2	NA	TGTGCCAGCAGATCCGGGGGGGCGCCCCAGAAAGCTTTCTTT	CASRSGGAPQKAFF
TRBJ1-6	TRBV28	NA	TGTGCCAGCAGTCCGGGGGGATCGTCTTCACCCCTCCACTTT	CASSPGGSSSPLHF
TRBJ1-2	TRBV18	TRBD1	TGTGCCAGCTCACCGGACAGGCCCCTCTATGGCTACACCTTC	CASSPDRPLYGYTF
TRBJ2-7	TRBV27	TRBD1	TGTGCCAGCAGTTTATATACAGGGGGCACGTACGAGCAGTACTTC	CASSLYTGGTYEQYF
TRBJ1-5	TRBV24-1	TRBD1	TGTGCCACCAGTGATGCGACAGGGTTTGTAGGCAATCAGCCCCAGCATTTT	CATSDATGFVGNQPQHF
TRBJ1-6	TRBV24-1	NA	TGTGCCACCAGTGCGTCTTCACCCCTCCACTTT	CATSASSPLHF